The 32 T cell receptor beta chains in this list originate from one sample, sequenced in a study of T-cell reconstitution after alpha-beta-depleted transplantation in children. Regarding the study as a whole: There were reportedly several hundred expanded graft clones from which alpha-beta T cells came about two months after transplant.

Using unique molecular identifiers, the investigators prepared the TCRbeta library. TCRdb reprocessed the PCR reads with MiXCR, giving one entry per CDR3 protein. The sample consists of approximately 32,000 distinct CDR3 sequences, approximately 6.5% of them appearing once. Their recognized antigens are unknown. The starting material was peripheral blood, obtained 60 days after TCRalphabeta/CD19-depleted stem cell transplant. Receptors were obtained from a child in the first two years of life who had a stem cell transplant for acute myeloid leukemia, so the T cells may come from the graft donor.

Many counts were recorded for this clonotype. This chain links TRBV6-1 with TRBJ1-1; D uncertain. V lost 6 bases and J 0 bases, leaving 14 bases between the germline ends. Germline CDR1 and CDR2: MNHNS and SASEGT. There are 15 residues in the CDR3. Here the CDR3 DNA reads TGTGCCAGCAGCACAACCCGGCAGATGAACACTGAAGCTTTCTTT. Protein sequence: CASSTTRQMNTEAFF.

This clonotype is medium-sized in the sample. This chain links TRBV15 with TRBJ1-1; D remains ambiguous. This CDR3 is built from 15 residues. V lost 0 bases and J lost 2, with 10 bases in between. The germline V gene has CDR1 LNHNV and CDR2 YYDKDF (reference sequence). CDR3 sequence: CATSRDYGTNTEAFF. The CDR3 DNA is TGTGCCACCAGCAGAGATTATGGCACTAACACTGAAGCTTTCTTT.

This clonotype was recorded at least ten times. This chain connects TRBV5-1 to TRBJ2-1; the match to TRBD2 covers 9 bases. The CDR3 runs 15 residues. Losses at the gene ends were 0 bases for V and 8 bases for J; bases not matched to a gene: 6. Germline CDR1 SGHRS, CDR2 YFSETQ. CDR3 sequence: CASSLGLAAWYEQFF. CDR3 in DNA: TGCGCCAGCAGCTTGGGACTAGCGGCCTGGTATGAGCAGTTCTTC.

Many counts were recorded for this clonotype. The chain uses TRBV7-9 and TRBJ2-6; no reliable D call. CDR3 length: 16 residues. Germline CDR1 reads SEHNR; CDR2 reads FQNEAQ (reference sequence). With 3 bases removed from V and 6 bases from J, the gap between germline ends came to 15 bases. The CDR3 DNA is TGTGCCAGCAGCTTTCGAGAAGGGAACATGGCCAACGTCCTGACTTTC. As protein: CASSFREGNMANVLTF.

This clonotype was observed at least ten times. The chain carries TRBV10-3 and TRBJ2-2; 9 bases map to TRBD1. The germline CDR1 and CDR2 sequences are ENHRY and SYGVKD. The CDR3 has 15 amino acids. V lost 4 bases, J lost 5 bases, and 5 bases stayed unmatched. The CDR3 here is CAISGDRDRTGELFF. The CDR3 coding sequence is TGTGCCATCAGTGGGGACAGGGATCGAACCGGGGAGCTGTTTTTT.

This clonotype was observed at least ten times. The chain uses TRBV4-1 and TRBJ2-7; D ambiguous. CDR1 is MGHRA and CDR2 is YSYEKL in the germline V gene. Trimming pared 4 bases from V and 4 bases from J, leaving 11 bases between. The CDR3 sequence is 13 residues long. The CDR3 nucleotides read TGCGCCAGCAGCCTGGGCGATACATACGAGCAGTACTTC. Translating it yields CASSLGDTYEQYF.

This clonotype has at least ten counts. The chain has TRBV5-1 and TRBJ1-5, with D hard to call. The CDR3 spans 13 residues. The germline V gene has CDR1 SGHRS and CDR2 YFSETQ. Trimming took off 4 bases at V and 2 bases at J, with 7 bases between the two ends. As DNA, the CDR3 is TGCGCCAGCAGCCCGGAGGGCAATCAGCCCCAGCATTTT. It yields the protein CASSPEGNQPQHF.

This chain uses TRBV6-2 or TRBV6-3 with TRBJ2-1; 8 positions agree with TRBD2. V dropped 5 bases and J dropped 8; count of bases not matched to a gene: 11. Germline-derived CDR1 and CDR2 are MNHEY and SVGEGT. CDR3 length equals 15 residues. CDR3 DNA sequence: TGTGCCAGCAGTCCTCCGGGCGGGAGGAGGGATGAGCAGTTCTTC. Encoded protein: CASSPPGGRRDEQFF.

Many counts were recorded for this clonotype. V and J are TRBV20-1 and TRBJ1-1; D remains ambiguous. The CDR3 sequence is 13 residues long. Germline loops: CDR1 DFQATT, CDR2 SNEGSKA (reference sequence). The ends were cut back, 2 bases at V and 3 bases at J, with 10 bases in the middle. The DNA for the CDR3 is TGCAGTGCTAGACGCAGTCGGGACACTGAAGCTTTCTTT. It is translated as CSARRSRDTEAFF.

This clonotype was detected many times. The chain has TRBV5-1 and TRBJ2-7; 13 positions agree with TRBD2. The germline CDR1 and CDR2 sequences are SGHRS and YFSETQ. The V gene end was trimmed by 3 bases and the J gene end by 2 bases; junction bases not matched to a gene: 2. The CDR3 consists of 15 residues. CDR3 residues: CASSWTSGGPYEQYF. CDR3 DNA: TGCGCCAGCAGCTGGACTAGCGGGGGCCCCTACGAGCAGTACTTC.

This clonotype was seen repeatedly, ten times or more. This chain links TRBV3-1 with TRBJ2-3; 8 positions match TRBD2. Germline loops: CDR1 LGHDT, CDR2 YNNKEL (reference sequence). The length of the CDR3 is 17 residues. V was clipped by 3 bases and J by 1 base; unmatched bases: 9. In DNA, the CDR3 is TGTGCCAGCAGCCACCCGGGGAGCGGGAGTGGCACAGATACGCAGTATTTT. It translates to CASSHPGSGSGTDTQYF.

The chain couples TRBV10-3 to TRBJ1-2; TRBD1 matches 10 bases. Unmatched junction bases numbered 4, after V lost 7 bases and J lost 2 bases. Looked up from germline, CDR1 is ENHRY and CDR2 is SYGVKD. The CDR3 runs 14 residues. The CDR3 nucleotides read TGTGCCATCAAACCGGGACAGGGGAACTATGGCTACACCTTC. This sequence encodes CAIKPGQGNYGYTF.

Ten or more counts support this clonotype. This chain connects TRBV10-3 to TRBJ2-6; tentative D call: TRBD2 (5 bases). The CDR3 runs to 14 residues. Trimming took 8 bases from V and 4 from J, leaving 12 bases between them. The V gene's germline CDR1 is ENHRY and CDR2 SYGVKD. The CDR3 sequence is CAIAGAPGANVLTF. In DNA, the CDR3 is TGTGCCATCGCGGGTGCCCCCGGGGCCAACGTCCTGACTTTC.

This clonotype has a count of ten or more. The genes are TRBV29-1 and TRBJ1-1; tentatively, D is TRBD1 (6 bases). With 7 bases removed from V and 8 bases from J, the gap between germline ends came to 17 bases. The CDR3 is 12 residues long. The germline gives CDR1 SQVTM, CDR2 ANQGSEA. CDR3 in DNA: TGCAGCGCCTTTATAGGGGGAGGGGAAGCTTTCTTT. Its translation is CSAFIGGGEAFF.

The table lists this clonotype with a few counts. The chain employs TRBV6-2 or TRBV6-3 and TRBJ2-7; the D call may be TRBD1 or TRBD2 (5 bases each). The V end was cut by 6 bases, the J end by 0 bases, with 15 bases between. This CDR3 has 15 amino acids. The germline V gene encodes CDR1 MNHEY and CDR2 SVGEGT. CDR3 DNA: TGTGCCAGCAGAAAACGGGACGTTCCCTCCTACGAGCAGTACTTC. Translation gives CASRKRDVPSYEQYF.

This clonotype was recorded a few times. V gene TRBV20-1 combines with J gene TRBJ2-4; D is perhaps TRBD1 (6 bases). V lost 0 bases, J lost 3 bases, and 18 bases lay in between. Germline loops: CDR1 DFQATT, CDR2 SNEGSKA (reference sequence). This CDR3 is 17 amino acids long. The CDR3 sequence: CSARDPTTGKGKNIQYF. CDR3 bases: TGCAGTGCTAGAGACCCTACTACAGGGAAGGGCAAAAACATTCAGTACTTC.

This clonotype was detected ten times or more. The chain joins TRBV12-3 or TRBV12-4 to TRBJ2-1, with D unresolved. There are 14 residues in the CDR3. Trimming took 5 bases from V and 3 from J, leaving 11 bases between them. CDR3 sequence reads: CASSTALGYNEQFF. For the CDR3, the DNA is TGTGCCAGCAGTACGGCCTTAGGCTACAATGAGCAGTTCTTC.

This clonotype was recorded at least ten times. In DNA, the CDR3 is TGTGCCACCTACCGAGGGCAGCCCGACCCATTCGAAGCTTTCTTT. Translated: CATYRGQPDPFEAFF. The chain is built from TRBV12-3 or TRBV12-4 and TRBJ1-1, with D hard to call. This CDR3 has 15 residues. Trimming cost V 10 bases and J 8 bases, with 26 bases left between them.

At least ten counts were recorded for this clonotype. The V gene is TRBV4-3, the J gene TRBJ2-1; D perhaps matches TRBD2 (5 bases). CDR3 length equals 14 residues. Per germline, CDR1 LGHNA and CDR2 YSLEER. V shed 3 bases and J shed 0 bases, with 6 bases lying between them. Here the CDR3 reads CASSQAGSYNEQFF. CDR3 bases: TGCGCCAGCAGCCAGGCGGGCTCCTACAATGAGCAGTTCTTC.

This clonotype was seen repeatedly, ten times or more. The gene calls are TRBV20-1 and TRBJ2-2; D not resolved. This CDR3 region has 15 residues. V lost 0 bases, J lost 8 bases, and 16 bases lay in between. The germline CDR1 and CDR2 sequences are DFQATT and SNEGSKA (reference sequence). CDR3 sequence reads: CSAREGNLRLGELFF. The CDR3 DNA is TGCAGTGCTAGAGAAGGAAATCTAAGGCTTGGGGAGCTGTTTTTT.

For this clonotype: A junction boundary mismatches the germline segment, possibly from a read error. The chain recombines TRBV20-1 with TRBJ1-1, with D perhaps matching TRBD1 (6 bases). Germline-derived CDR1 and CDR2 are DFQATT and SNEGSKA (reference sequence). CDR3 length: 15 residues. CDR3 bases: TGCTGTGCTCAGCCTGGGGGGCTAAGGAACACTGAAGCTTTCTTT. Its protein is CCAQPGGLRNTEAFF.

This clonotype appeared many times. This chain uses TRBV10-3 with TRBJ2-3; possible D gene TRBD2, 6 bases. The CDR3 sequence is 14 residues long. Germline CDR1 reads ENHRY; CDR2 reads SYGVKD. The V gene lost 11 bases and the J gene lost 2 bases, with 17 bases spanning the gap. This CDR3 reads CASGEGPFTDTQYF. Here the CDR3 DNA reads TGTGCCTCGGGGGAAGGACCTTTCACAGATACGCAGTATTTT.

This clonotype was counted many times. The chain recombines TRBV6-5 with TRBJ1-3, with D uncertain. Germline assignment: CDR1 MNHEY and CDR2 SVGAGI. The CDR3 has 14 residues. Trimming took 5 bases from V and 0 from J, leaving 8 bases between them. CDR3 nucleotides: TGTGCCAGCAGTCCCAGTCTCTCTGGAAACACCATATATTTT. As protein: CASSPSLSGNTIYF.

V gene TRBV20-1 combines with J gene TRBJ2-3; tentative D call: TRBD1 (5 bases). Germline values: CDR1 DFQATT, CDR2 SNEGSKA (reference sequence). The CDR3 contains 15 residues. Trimming left V 7 bases short and J 9 bases short, with 26 bases between. This CDR3 is CSGGLQKGFRGTQYF. The CDR3 nucleotides are TGCAGTGGGGGCCTGCAAAAGGGCTTCAGAGGCACGCAGTATTTT.

About this clonotype itself: A much larger clone differs from this one at a single base, so this may be a read error. The chain has TRBV19 and TRBJ2-1, with 7 bases that match TRBD1. The CDR3 covers 14 residues. V dropped 8 bases and J dropped 4; count of bases not matched to a gene: 8. Per the germline V gene, CDR1 is LNHDA and CDR2 is SQIVND (reference sequence). Here the CDR3 reads CASGPGTDYNEQFF. DNA of the CDR3: TGTGCCAGTGGTCCCGGGACAGATTACAATGAGCAGTTCTTC.

This clonotype has at least ten counts. In DNA, the CDR3 is TGTGCCTGGAGTGGGACAGGGGCGCGGGAGACCCAGTACTTC. Amino acid sequence: CAWSGTGARETQYF. The rearrangement links TRBV30 to TRBJ2-5, with 9 bases matching TRBD1. The CDR3 runs 14 residues. In germline, CDR1 is GTSNPN, CDR2 SVGIG (reference sequence). The junction had 5 bases not matched to a gene; V was cut back by 1 base and J by 5 bases.

A word on this clonotype: This may arise from a read error, as a much more abundant clone is one base away. The chain joins TRBV6-1 to TRBJ2-1; 9 bases are a match to TRBD1. The J segment lost 10 bases and the V segment lost 7 bases, leaving 8 bases of the junction unmatched. The CDR3 is made up of 13 amino acids. Germline CDR1 and CDR2: MNHNS and SASEGT. DNA for the CDR3: TGTGCCAGCAACCTACAGGGGGCAGTGGAGCAGTTCTTC. This sequence encodes CASNLQGAVEQFF.

This clonotype has just a few counts. This chain links TRBV7-2 with TRBJ2-5, with TRBD2 matching over 8 bases. V trimming: 5 bases; J trimming: 1 base; junction bases outside the gene matches: 9. Germline V gene sequence: CDR1 SGHTA, CDR2 FQGNSA. The CDR3 length is 16 residues. The DNA for the CDR3 is TGTGCCAGCAGCCGCCACGCGGGACTAGTCCAAGAGACCCAGTACTTC. Translation: CASSRHAGLVQETQYF.

This clonotype appeared many times. V and J are TRBV7-8 and TRBJ2-7; D gene uncertain. Deletions cut 1 base from V and 2 bases from J, with 9 bases between. The CDR3 length is 14 residues. Germline V gene lookup returns CDR1 SGHVS and CDR2 FQNEAQ. The CDR3 reads CASSLEVRPYEQYF. CDR3 in DNA: TGTGCCAGCAGCTTAGAGGTACGGCCCTACGAGCAGTACTTC.

At least ten counts were recorded for this clonotype. The rearrangement uses TRBV28 and TRBJ1-1; a possible D gene is TRBD1 (5 bases). Germline CDR1 reads MDHEN; CDR2 reads SYDVKM. The CDR3 length is 13 residues. Trimming stripped 3 bases from V and 4 bases from J, with 9 bases between. The CDR3 spells CASSLGPGTEAFF. CDR3 bases: TGTGCCAGCAGTTTGGGGCCGGGCACTGAAGCTTTCTTT.

In its sample, this clonotype was seen many times. The chain employs TRBV6-2 or TRBV6-3 and TRBJ1-1, with D maybe TRBD1 (6 bases). V lost 9 bases, J lost 4 bases, and 18 bases lay in between. CDR3 length: 14 amino acids. From germline, CDR1 is MNHEY and CDR2 SVGEGT. CDR3 nucleotides: TGTGCCAGTTGGGGGGCACGGCGGGTCACTGAAGCTTTCTTT. Amino acid sequence: CASWGARRVTEAFF.

This clonotype was counted many times. The chain's CDR3 is CASSVAEREGRAEQFF. Here the CDR3 DNA reads TGTGCCAGCAGCGTAGCTGAGCGGGAGGGCCGTGCAGAGCAGTTCTTC. The chain recombines TRBV9 with TRBJ2-1; TRBD2 matches 10 bases. CDR1 and CDR2 from the germline V gene are SGDLS and YYNGEE. The CDR3 is made up of 16 amino acids. Unmatched junction bases numbered 10, after V lost 0 bases and J lost 10 bases.